This paragraph covers one T cell receptor (beta chain) sequence. The antigen is undetermined. Germline values: CDR1 MNHEY, CDR2 SVGAGI. The CDR3 is 14 residues long. Trimming at V came to 4 bases and at J to 8 bases, leaving 8 bases not matched to a gene. The data belong to a study of shared clonotypes between healthy human individuals. Findings of the study overall: The small donor group covered limited genetic and exposure diversity.

Researchers ran the assay at a deep level. Generated by immunoSEQ multiplex PCR, the TCRdb table keeps only in-frame clones and is missing some. The sample carries under 2.5 million clones, roughly 92% recorded once. Input material: naive CD4+ T cells from PBMCs. Noted subset: CD45RA+ positively selected. The chain uses TRBV6-5 and TRBJ2-1, with 7 positions matching TRBD1. This sequence originates from a man in his late teens or twenties in good health. Some clones in this sample may be carry-over from other donors' samples. CDR3 residues: CASSFRTGHDEQFF. DNA for the CDR3: TGTGCCAGCAGTTTCCGGACAGGACACGATGAGCAGTTCTTC.